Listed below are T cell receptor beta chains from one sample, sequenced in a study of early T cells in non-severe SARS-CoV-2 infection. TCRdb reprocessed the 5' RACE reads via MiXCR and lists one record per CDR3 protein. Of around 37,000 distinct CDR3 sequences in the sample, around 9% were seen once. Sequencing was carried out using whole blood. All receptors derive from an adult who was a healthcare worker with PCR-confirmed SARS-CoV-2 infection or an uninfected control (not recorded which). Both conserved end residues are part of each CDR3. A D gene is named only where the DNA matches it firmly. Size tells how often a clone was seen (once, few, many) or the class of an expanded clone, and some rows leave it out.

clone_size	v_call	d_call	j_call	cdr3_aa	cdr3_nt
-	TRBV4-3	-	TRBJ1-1	CASSQEWAGLNTEAFF	TGCGCCAGCAGCCAAGAATGGGCAGGGCTGAACACTGAAGCTTTCTTT
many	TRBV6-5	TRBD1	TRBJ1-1	CASSTNRGLDTEAFF	TGTGCCAGCAGTACAAACAGGGGGCTCGACACTGAAGCTTTCTTT
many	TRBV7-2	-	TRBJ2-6	CASSPMAGANVLTF	TGTGCCAGCAGCCCCATGGCCGGGGCCAACGTCCTGACTTTC
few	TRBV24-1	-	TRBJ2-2	CATSATATGELFF	TGTGCCACCAGTGCGACAGCAACCGGGGAGCTGTTTTTT
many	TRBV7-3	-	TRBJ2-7	CASSYRTTSYEQYF	TGTGCCAGCAGCTATCGGACAACCTCCTACGAGCAGTACTTC
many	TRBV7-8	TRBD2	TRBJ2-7	CASSFRLAPYEQYF	TGTGCCAGCAGCTTTCGACTAGCTCCTTACGAGCAGTACTTC
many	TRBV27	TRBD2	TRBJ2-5	CASSLSGLAGNIQETQYF	TGTGCCAGCAGTTTATCGGGGCTAGCGGGGAATATCCAAGAGACCCAGTACTTC
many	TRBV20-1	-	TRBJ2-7	CSASQPGHSYEQYF	TGCAGTGCTAGTCAACCGGGGCACTCCTACGAGCAGTACTTC
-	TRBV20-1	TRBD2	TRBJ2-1	CSARGGGPGHEQFF	TGCAGTGCTAGAGGCGGGGGGCCAGGACATGAGCAGTTCTTC
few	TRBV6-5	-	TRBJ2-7	CASSPEGGPYEQYF	TGTGCCAGCAGTCCCGAGGGGGGCCCCTACGAGCAGTACTTC
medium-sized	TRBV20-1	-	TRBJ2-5	CSAPAMGGETQYF	TGCAGTGCCCCCGCAATGGGCGGGGAGACCCAGTACTTC
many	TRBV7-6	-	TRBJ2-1	CASSLMGGDEQFF	TGTGCCAGCAGCTTAATGGGGGGCGATGAGCAGTTCTTC
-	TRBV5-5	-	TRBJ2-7	CASGSRIMIEGNEQYF	TGTGCCAGTGGCAGTCGGATTATGATCGAGGGAAACGAGCAGTACTTC
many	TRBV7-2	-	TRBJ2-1	CASSSQGTDEQFF	TGTGCCAGCAGCTCGCAGGGTACGGATGAGCAGTTCTTC
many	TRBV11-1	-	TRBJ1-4	CASSSRTRDEKLFF	TGTGCCAGCAGCTCTCGGACCCGGGACGAAAAACTGTTTTTT
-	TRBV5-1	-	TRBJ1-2	CASSQQGTSVEGYTF	TGCGCCAGCAGCCAACAGGGTACTAGTGTGGAGGGCTACACCTTC
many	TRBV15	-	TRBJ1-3	CATSRESRGGTGNTIYF	TGTGCCACCAGCAGAGAGTCACGTGGAGGGACTGGAAACACCATATATTTT
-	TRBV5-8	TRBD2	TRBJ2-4	CASSFPGQRGLNIQYF	TGTGCCAGCAGCTTTCCGGGTCAGCGGGGGTTGAACATTCAGTACTTC
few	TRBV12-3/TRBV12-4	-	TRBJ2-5	CASSQGGRSSGMETQYF	TGTGCCAGCAGTCAGGGGGGGCGGTCTAGCGGTATGGAGACCCAGTACTTC
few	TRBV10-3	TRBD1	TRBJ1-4	CAISEHSRTGNEKLFF	TGTGCCATCAGTGAGCACAGCCGGACAGGGAATGAAAAACTGTTTTTT
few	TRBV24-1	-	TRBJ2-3	CATSDQLATDTQYF	TGTGCCACCAGTGACCAGCTAGCTACAGATACGCAGTATTTT
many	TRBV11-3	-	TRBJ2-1	CASSRRTFEGGYNEQFF	TGTGCCAGCAGCCGAAGAACTTTCGAGGGGGGTTACAATGAGCAGTTCTTC